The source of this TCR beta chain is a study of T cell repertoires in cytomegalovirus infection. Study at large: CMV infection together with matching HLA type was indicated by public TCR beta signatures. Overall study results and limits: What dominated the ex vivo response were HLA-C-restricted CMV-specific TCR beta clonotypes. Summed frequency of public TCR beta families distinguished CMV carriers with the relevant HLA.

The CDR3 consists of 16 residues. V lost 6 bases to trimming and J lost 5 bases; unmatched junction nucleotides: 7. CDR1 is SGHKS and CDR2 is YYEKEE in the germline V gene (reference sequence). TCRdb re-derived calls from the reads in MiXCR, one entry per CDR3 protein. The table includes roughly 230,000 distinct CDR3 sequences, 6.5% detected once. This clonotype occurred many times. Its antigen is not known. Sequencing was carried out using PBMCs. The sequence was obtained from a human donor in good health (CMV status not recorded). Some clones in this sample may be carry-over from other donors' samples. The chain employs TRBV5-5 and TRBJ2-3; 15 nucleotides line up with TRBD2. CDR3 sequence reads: CASIRTSGGAVDTQYF. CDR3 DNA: TGTGCCAGCATCCGGACTAGCGGGGGGGCGGTAGATACGCAGTATTTT.